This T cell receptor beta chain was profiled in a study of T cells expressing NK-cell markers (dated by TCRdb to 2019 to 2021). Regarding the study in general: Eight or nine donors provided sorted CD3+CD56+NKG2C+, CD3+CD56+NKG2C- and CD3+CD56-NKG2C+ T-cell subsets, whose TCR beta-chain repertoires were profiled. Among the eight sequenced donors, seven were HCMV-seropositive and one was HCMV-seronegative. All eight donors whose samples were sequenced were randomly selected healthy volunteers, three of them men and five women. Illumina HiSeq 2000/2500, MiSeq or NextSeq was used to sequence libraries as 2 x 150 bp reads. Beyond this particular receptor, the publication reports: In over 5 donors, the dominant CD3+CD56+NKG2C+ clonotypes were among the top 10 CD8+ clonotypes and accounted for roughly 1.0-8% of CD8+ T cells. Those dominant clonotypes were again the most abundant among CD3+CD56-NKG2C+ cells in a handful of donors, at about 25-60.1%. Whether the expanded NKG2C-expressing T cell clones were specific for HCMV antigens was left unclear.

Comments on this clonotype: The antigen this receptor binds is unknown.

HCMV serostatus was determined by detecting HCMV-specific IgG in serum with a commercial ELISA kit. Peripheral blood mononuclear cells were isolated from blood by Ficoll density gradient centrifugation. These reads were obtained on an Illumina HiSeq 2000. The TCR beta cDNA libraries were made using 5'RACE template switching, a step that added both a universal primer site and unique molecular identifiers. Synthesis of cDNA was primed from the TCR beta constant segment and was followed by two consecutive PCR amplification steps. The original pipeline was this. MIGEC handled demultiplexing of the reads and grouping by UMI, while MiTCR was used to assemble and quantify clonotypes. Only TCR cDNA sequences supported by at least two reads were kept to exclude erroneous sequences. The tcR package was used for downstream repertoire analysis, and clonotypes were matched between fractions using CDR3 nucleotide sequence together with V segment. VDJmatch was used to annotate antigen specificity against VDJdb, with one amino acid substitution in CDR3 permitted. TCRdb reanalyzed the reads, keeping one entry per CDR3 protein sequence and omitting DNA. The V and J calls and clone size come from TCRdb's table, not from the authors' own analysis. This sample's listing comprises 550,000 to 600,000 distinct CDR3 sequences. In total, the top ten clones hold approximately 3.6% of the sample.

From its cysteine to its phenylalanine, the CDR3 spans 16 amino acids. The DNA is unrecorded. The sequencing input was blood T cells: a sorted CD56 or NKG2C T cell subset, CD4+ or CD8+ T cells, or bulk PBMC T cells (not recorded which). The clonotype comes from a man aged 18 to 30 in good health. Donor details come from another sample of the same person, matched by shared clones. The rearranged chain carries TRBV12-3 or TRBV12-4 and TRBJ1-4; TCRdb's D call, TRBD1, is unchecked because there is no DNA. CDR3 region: CASSGVPTGGDEKLFF.